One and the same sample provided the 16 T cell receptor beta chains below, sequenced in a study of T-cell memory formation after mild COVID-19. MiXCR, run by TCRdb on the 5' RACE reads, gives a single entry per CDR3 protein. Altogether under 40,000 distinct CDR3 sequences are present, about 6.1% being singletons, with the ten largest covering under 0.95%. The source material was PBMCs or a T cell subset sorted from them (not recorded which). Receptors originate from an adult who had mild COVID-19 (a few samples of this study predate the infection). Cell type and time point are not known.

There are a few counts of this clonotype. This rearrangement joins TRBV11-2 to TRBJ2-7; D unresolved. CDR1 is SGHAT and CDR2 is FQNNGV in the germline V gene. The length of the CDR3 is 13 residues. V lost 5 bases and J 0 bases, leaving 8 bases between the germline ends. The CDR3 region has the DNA TGTGCCAGCAGCGCGGACGGCTCCTACGAGCAGTACTTC. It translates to CASSADGSYEQYF.

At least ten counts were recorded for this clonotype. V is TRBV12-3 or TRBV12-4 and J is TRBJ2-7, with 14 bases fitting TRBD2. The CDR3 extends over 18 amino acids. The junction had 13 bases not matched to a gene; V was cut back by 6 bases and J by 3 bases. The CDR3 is CASSHEKGLAGAFYEQYF. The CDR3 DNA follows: TGTGCCAGCAGCCACGAGAAGGGACTAGCGGGGGCCTTCTACGAGCAGTACTTC.

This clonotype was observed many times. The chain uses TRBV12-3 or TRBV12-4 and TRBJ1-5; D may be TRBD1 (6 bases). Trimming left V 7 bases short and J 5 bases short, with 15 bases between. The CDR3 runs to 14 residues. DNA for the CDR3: TGTGCCAGCACACGGGGGACACCCCATCAGCCCCAGCATTTT. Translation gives CASTRGTPHQPQHF.

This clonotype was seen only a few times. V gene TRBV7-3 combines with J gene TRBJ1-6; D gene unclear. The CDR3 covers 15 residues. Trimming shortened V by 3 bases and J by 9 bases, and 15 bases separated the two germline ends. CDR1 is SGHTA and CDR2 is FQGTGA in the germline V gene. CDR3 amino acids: CASSLRGSGGSPLHF. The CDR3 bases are TGTGCCAGCAGCTTGAGAGGTTCCGGTGGTTCACCCCTCCACTTT.

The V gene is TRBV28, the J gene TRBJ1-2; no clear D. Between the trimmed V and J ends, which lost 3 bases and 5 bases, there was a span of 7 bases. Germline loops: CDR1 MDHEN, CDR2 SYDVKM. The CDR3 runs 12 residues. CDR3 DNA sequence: TGTGCCAGCAGTTTCGTGGGGTATGGCTACACCTTC. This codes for CASSFVGYGYTF.

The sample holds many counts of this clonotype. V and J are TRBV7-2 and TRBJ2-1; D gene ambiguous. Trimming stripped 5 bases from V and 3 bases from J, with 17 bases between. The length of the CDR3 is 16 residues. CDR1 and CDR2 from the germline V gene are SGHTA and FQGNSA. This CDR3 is CASSPALSLLYNEQFF. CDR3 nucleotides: TGTGCCAGCAGCCCAGCTTTGAGCCTACTCTACAATGAGCAGTTCTTC.

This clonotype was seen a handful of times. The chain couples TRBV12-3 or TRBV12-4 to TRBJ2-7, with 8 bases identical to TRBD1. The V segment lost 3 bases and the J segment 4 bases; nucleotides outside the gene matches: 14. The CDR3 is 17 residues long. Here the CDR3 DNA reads TGTGCCAGCAGTTTCCCCCAACGGGCAGGGGGCGGTTACGAGCAGTACTTC. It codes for CASSFPQRAGGGYEQYF.

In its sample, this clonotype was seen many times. The CDR3 region is CAWSFTGADTQYF. CDR3 sequence (DNA): TGTGCCTGGAGCTTCACAGGGGCAGATACGCAGTATTTT. V and J are TRBV30 and TRBJ2-3; 7 nucleotides line up with TRBD1. Germline assignment: CDR1 GTSNPN and CDR2 SVGIG (reference sequence). The CDR3 has 13 residues. J was trimmed by 4 bases and V by 3 bases; bases with no gene match: 4.

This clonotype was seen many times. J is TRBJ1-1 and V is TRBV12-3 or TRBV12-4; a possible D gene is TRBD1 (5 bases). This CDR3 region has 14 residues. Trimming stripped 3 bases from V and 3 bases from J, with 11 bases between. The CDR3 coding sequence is TGTGCCAGCAGTTTTCGGGGGAGGGACACTGAAGCTTTCTTT. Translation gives CASSFRGRDTEAFF.

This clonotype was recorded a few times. CDR3 in amino acids: CASSLEGTAPLHF. CDR3 DNA: TGCGCCAGCAGCTTGGAAGGGACTGCGCCCCTCCACTTT. The gene calls are TRBV5-1 and TRBJ1-6; maybe TRBD1 (5 bases). CDR3 length: 13 amino acids. V lost 0 bases and J 13 bases, leaving 11 bases between the germline ends. Germline CDR1 SGHRS, CDR2 YFSETQ. Drawing the rest from reference TRBV5-1 and TRBJ1-6, the complete variable domain is KAGVTQTPRYLIKTRGQQVTLSCSPISGHRSVSWYQQTPGQGLQFLFEYFSETQRNKGNFPGRFSGRQFSNSRSEMNVSTLELGDSALYLCASSLEGTAPLHFGNGTRLTVT.

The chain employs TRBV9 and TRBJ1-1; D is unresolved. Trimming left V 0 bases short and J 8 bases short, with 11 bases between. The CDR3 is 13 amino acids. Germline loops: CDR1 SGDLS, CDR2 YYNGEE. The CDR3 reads CASSVAGTGEAFF. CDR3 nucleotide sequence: TGTGCCAGCAGCGTAGCTGGTACGGGGGAAGCTTTCTTT.

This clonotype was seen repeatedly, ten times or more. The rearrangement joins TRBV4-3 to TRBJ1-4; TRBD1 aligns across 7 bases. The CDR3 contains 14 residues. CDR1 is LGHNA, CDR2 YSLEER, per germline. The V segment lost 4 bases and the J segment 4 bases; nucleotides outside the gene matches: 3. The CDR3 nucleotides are TGCGCCAGCAGCCGGGACAGACTTAATGAAAAACTGTTTTTT. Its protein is CASSRDRLNEKLFF.

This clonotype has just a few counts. The CDR3 region is CASSLADTQYF. The DNA of the CDR3 is TGTGCCAGCAGCCTGGCGGATACGCAGTATTTT. V usage is TRBV7-9 and J usage is TRBJ2-3; D gene unclear. CDR1 SEHNR and CDR2 FQNEAQ come from the germline V gene (reference sequence). CDR3 size: 11 residues. Trimming left V 5 bases short and J 6 bases short, with 6 bases between.

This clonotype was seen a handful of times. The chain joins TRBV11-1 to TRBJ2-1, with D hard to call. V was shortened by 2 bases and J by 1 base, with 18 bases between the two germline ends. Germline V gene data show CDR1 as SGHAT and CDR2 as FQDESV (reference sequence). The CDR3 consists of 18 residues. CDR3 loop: CASSLRSLRASSYNEQFF. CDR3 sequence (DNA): TGTGCCAGCAGCTTACGTAGTCTTCGGGCCTCTTCCTACAATGAGCAGTTCTTC.

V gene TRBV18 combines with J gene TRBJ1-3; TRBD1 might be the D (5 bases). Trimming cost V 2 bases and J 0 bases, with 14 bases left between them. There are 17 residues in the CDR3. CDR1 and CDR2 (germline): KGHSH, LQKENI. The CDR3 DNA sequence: TGTGCCAGCTCACCAGGGATGACAGCGATCTCTGGAAACACCATATATTTT. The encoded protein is CASSPGMTAISGNTIYF.

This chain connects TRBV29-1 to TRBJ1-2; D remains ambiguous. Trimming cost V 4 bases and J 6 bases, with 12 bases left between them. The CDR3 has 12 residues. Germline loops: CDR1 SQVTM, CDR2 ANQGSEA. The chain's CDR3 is CSVASGRDGYTF. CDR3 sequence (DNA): TGCAGCGTTGCTTCTGGGAGGGATGGCTACACCTTC. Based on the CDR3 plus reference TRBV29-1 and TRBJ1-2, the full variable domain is SAVISQKPSRDICQRGTSLTIQCQVDSQVTMMFWYRQQPGQSLTLIATANQGSEATYESGFVIDKFPISRPNLTFSTLTVSNMSPEDSSIYLCSVASGRDGYTFGSGTRLTVV.